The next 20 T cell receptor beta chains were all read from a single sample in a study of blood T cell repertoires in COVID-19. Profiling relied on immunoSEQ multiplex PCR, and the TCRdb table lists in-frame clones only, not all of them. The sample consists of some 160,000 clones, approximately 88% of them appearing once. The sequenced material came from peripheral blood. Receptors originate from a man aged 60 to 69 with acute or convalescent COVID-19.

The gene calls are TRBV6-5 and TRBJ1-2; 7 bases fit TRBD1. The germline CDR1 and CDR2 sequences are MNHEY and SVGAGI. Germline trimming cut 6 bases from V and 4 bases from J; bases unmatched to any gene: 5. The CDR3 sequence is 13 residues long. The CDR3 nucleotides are TGTGCCAGCAGCGGACAGGCCCCCTATGGCTACACCTTC. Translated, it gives CASSGQAPYGYTF.

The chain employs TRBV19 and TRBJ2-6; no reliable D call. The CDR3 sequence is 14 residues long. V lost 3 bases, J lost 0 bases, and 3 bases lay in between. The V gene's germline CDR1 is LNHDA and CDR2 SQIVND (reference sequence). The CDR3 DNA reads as TGTGCCAGTAGTATCGGCTCTGGGGCCAACGTCCTGACTTTC. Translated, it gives CASSIGSGANVLTF.

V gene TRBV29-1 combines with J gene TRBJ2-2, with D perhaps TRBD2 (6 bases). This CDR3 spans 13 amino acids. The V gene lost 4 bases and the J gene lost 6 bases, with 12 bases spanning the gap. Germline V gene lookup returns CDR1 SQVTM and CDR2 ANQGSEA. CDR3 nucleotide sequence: TGCAGCGTTGTTCTTGGAGGGGCCGGGGAGCTGTTTTTT. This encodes CSVVLGGAGELFF.

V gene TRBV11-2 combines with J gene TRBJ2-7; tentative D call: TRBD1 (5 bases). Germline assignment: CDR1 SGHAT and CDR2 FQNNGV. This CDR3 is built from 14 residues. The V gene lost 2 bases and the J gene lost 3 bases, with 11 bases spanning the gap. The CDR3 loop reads CASSLQGVFYEQYF. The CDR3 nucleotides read TGTGCCAGCAGCTTACAGGGCGTGTTCTACGAGCAGTACTTC. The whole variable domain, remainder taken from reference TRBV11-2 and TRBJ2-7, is EAGVAQSPRYKIIEKRQSVAFWCNPISGHATLYWYQQILGQGPKLLIQFQNNGVVDDSQLPKDRFSAERLKGVDSTLKIQPAKLEDSAVYLCASSLQGVFYEQYFGPGTRLTVT.

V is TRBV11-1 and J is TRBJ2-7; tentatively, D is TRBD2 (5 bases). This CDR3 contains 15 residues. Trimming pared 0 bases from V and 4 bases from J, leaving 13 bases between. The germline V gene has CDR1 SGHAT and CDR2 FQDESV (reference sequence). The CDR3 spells CASSLARDPNYEQYF. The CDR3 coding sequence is TGTGCCAGCAGCTTAGCTCGGGATCCCAATTACGAGCAGTACTTC.

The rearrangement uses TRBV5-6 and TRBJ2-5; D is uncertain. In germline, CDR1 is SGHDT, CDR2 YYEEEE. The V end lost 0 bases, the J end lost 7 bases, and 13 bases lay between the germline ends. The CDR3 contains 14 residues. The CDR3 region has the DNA TGTGCCAGCAGCTTGGGTCAGGCCGCTTGGACCCAGTACTTC. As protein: CASSLGQAAWTQYF.

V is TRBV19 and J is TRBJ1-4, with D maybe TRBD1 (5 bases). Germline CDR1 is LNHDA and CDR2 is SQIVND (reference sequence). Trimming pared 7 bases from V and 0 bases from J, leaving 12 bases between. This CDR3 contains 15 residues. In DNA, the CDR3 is TGTGCCAGTACCGCGACAGTTGCAACTAATGAAAAACTGTTTTTT. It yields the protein CASTATVATNEKLFF.

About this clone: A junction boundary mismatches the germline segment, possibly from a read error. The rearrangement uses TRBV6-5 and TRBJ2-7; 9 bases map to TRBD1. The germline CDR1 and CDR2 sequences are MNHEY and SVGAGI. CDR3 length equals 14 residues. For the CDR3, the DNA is TGTGCCAGCAGTTACTCCCCCGGGACAGGGCTGTTGAACTTC. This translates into CASSYSPGTGLLNF.

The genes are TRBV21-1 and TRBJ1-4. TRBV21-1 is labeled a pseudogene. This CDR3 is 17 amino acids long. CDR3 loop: CASSRGGTCTCNEKLFF. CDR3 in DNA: TGTGCCAGCAGCAGAGGAGGGACTTGCACCTGTAATGAAAAACTGTTTTTT.

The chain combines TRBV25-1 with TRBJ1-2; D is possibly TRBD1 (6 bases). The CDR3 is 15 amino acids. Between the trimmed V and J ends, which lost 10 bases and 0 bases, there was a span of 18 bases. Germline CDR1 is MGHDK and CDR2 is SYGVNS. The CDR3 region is CAIQGPDSANYGYTF. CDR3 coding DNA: TGTGCCATCCAGGGGCCCGACTCAGCTAACTATGGCTACACCTTC.

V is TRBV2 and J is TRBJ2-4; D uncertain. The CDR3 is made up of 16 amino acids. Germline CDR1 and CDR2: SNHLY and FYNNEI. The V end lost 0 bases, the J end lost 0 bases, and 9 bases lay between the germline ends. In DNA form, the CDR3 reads TGTGCCAGCAGTGAAGCGGTGCGGATAGCCAAAAACATTCAGTACTTC. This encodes CASSEAVRIAKNIQYF.

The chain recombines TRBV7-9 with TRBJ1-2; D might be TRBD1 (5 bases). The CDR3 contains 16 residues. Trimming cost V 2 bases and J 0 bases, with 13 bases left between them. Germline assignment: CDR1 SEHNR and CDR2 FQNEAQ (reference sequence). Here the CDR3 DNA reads TGTGCCAGCAGCTTAAGCGACAGTCCTGCTAACTATGGCTACACCTTC. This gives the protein CASSLSDSPANYGYTF.

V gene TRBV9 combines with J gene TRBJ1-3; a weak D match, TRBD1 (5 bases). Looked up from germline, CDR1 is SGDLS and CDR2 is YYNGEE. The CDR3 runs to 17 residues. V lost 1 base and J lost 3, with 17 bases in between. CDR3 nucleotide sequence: TGTGCCAGCAGCGTACGGGGAGGGACGGTGGGTGGAAACACCATATATTTT. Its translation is CASSVRGGTVGGNTIYF.

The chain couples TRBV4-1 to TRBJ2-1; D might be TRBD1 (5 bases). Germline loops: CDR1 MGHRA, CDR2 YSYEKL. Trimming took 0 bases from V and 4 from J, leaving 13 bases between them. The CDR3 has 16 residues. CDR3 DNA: TGCGCCAGCAGCCAAGATCTAAGTAGGGGTTACAATGAGCAGTTCTTC. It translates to CASSQDLSRGYNEQFF.

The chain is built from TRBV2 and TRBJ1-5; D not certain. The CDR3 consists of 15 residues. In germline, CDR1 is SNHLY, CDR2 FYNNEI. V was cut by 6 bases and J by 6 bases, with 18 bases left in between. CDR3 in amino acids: CASRDGSRIRQPQHF. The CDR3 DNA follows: TGTGCCAGCAGAGACGGGTCCCGAATTCGTCAGCCCCAGCATTTT.

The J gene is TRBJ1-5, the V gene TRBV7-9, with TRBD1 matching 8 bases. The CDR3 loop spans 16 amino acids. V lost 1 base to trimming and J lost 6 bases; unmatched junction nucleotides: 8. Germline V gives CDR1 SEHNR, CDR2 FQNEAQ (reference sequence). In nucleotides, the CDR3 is TGTGCCAGCAGCTTAGAGACAGGGGAAGTGCGTCAGCCCCAGCATTTT. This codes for CASSLETGEVRQPQHF.

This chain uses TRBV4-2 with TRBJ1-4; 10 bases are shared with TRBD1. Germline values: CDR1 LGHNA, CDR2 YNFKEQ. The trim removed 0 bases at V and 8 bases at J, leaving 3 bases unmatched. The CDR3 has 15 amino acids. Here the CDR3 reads CASSQDRTGGEKLFF. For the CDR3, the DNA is TGTGCCAGCAGCCAAGATAGGACAGGGGGGGAAAAACTGTTTTTT.

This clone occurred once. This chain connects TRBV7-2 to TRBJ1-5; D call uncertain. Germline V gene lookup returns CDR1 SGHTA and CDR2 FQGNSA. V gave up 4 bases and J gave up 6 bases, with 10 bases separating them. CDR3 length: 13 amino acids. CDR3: CASSSSLGQPQHF. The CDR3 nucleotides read TGTGCCAGCAGCTCCTCGCTAGGTCAGCCCCAGCATTTT.

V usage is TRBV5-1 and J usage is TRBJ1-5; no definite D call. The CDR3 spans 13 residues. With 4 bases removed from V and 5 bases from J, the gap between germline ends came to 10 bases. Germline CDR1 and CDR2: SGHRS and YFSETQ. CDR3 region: CASSPDGDQPQHF. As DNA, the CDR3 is TGCGCCAGCAGCCCAGACGGGGATCAGCCCCAGCATTTT.

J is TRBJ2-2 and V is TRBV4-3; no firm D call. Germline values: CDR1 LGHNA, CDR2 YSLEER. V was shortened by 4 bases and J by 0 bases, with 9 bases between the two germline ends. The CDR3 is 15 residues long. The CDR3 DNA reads TGCGCCAGCAGCCGGCATATCGCGAACACCGGGGAGCTGTTTTTT. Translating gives CASSRHIANTGELFF.